These 5 T cell receptor beta chains share one sample of origin, sequenced in a study of identical twins. TCRdb passed the 5' RACE reads through MiXCR, listing each CDR3 protein once. The sample records hundreds of thousands of distinct CDR3 sequences, roughly 9.7% being singletons. This same sample was also taken into another study, of yellow fever vaccine responses in identical twins.

Sequencing was done on a sample of CD8+ T cells sorted from blood. These receptors were obtained from a woman under 30 in good health.

This clonotype has a count of ten or more. This chain joins TRBV12-3 or TRBV12-4 and TRBJ2-1; D gene uncertain. V gave up 2 bases and J gave up 8 bases, with 16 bases separating them. The CDR3 contains 15 residues. Written as DNA, the CDR3 is TGTGCCAGCAGTTTAAAACAATACAACGTCGATGAGCAGTTCTTC. Protein sequence: CASSLKQYNVDEQFF.

This clonotype appeared many times. V usage is TRBV11-2 and J usage is TRBJ1-4, with D hard to call. Trimming removed 4 bases at V and 0 bases at J, with 3 bases between. Per germline, CDR1 SGHAT and CDR2 FQNNGV. The CDR3 totals 13 residues. The DNA for the CDR3 is TGTGCCAGCAGCTCCACAACTAATGAAAAACTGTTTTTT. It encodes CASSSTTNEKLFF. The full variable domain, completed using reference TRBV11-2 and TRBJ1-4, is EAGVAQSPRYKIIEKRQSVAFWCNPISGHATLYWYQQILGQGPKLLIQFQNNGVVDDSQLPKDRFSAERLKGVDSTLKIQPAKLEDSAVYLCASSSTTNEKLFFGSGTQLSVL.

The rearrangement joins TRBV27 to TRBJ2-5; a possible D gene is TRBD2 (6 bases). Trimming pared 1 base from V and 4 bases from J, leaving 7 bases between. Germline CDR1 and CDR2: MNHEY and SMNVEV (reference sequence). The CDR3 consists of 13 residues. CDR3 region: CASSLWGGETQYF. The CDR3 DNA reads TGTGCCAGCAGTTTATGGGGAGGAGAGACCCAGTACTTC.

This clonotype has a count of ten or more. The CDR3 sequence is CASSSTGTEAFF. CDR3 DNA sequence: TGTGCCAGCAGTTCCACGGGGACTGAAGCTTTCTTT. V usage is TRBV12-3 or TRBV12-4 and J usage is TRBJ1-1, with unresolved D. The CDR3 totals 12 residues. Trimming removed 4 bases from V and 5 bases from J, with 8 bases in between.

The gene calls are TRBV4-1 and TRBJ2-1, with D possibly TRBD2 on 6 matching bases. Germline lookup yields CDR1 MGHRA and CDR2 YSYEKL. This CDR3 contains 17 residues. V dropped 3 bases and J dropped 8 bases, with 23 bases sitting between them. The CDR3 spells CASSQADLATLLYEQFF. CDR3 DNA: TGCGCCAGCAGCCAGGCGGACCTAGCGACCCTTTTATATGAGCAGTTCTTC.